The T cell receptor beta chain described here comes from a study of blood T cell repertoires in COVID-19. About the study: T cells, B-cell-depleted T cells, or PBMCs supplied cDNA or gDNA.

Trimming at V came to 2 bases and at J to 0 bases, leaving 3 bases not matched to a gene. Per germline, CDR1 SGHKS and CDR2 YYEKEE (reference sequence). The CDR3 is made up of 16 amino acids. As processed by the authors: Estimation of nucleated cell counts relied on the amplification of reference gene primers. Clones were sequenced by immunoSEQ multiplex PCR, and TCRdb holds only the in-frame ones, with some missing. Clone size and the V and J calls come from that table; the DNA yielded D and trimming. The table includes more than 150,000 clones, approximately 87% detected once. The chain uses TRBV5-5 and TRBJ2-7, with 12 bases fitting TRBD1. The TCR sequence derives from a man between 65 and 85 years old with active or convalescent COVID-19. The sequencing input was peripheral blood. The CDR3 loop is CASSLGTGGVSYEQYF. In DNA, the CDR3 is TGTGCCAGCAGCTTAGGGACAGGGGGCGTCTCCTACGAGCAGTACTTC.